The rows below give T cell receptor beta chains drawn from one sample of a study of beta chain features in type 1 diabetes. The method was immunoSEQ multiplex PCR; TCRdb's version includes in-frame clones alone and lacks a portion of them. Of over 650,000 clones in the sample, over 13% are singletons; the top ten hold just under 0.04%. Material: naive CD4+ T cells from blood. The receptor source for this set is a man aged 18 to 30 with type 1 diabetes. Both conserved end residues are part of each CDR3. Each record gives: V gene, J gene, D gene, clone size, CDR3 DNA, CDR3 protein. The D gene is left open where the match is weak. Clone size is shown for a subset of rows, as once, few, many or a class of expanded clone.

V: TRBV29-1
J: TRBJ1-2
D: TRBD1
size: -
DNA: TGCAGCGCGCTACCGGGACAGGGGGATTATGGCTACACCTTC
CDR3: CSALPGQGDYGYTF

V: TRBV18
J: TRBJ2-5
D: -
size: -
DNA: TGTGCCAGCTCACTCAATACTGGACAACTCCAAGAGACCCAGTACTTC
CDR3: CASSLNTGQLQETQYF

V: TRBV30
J: TRBJ1-2
D: -
size: few
DNA: TGTGCCTGGCGGGAGACTGGTAACTATGGCTACACCTTC
CDR3: CAWRETGNYGYTF

V: TRBV4-2
J: TRBJ2-7
D: -
size: -
DNA: TGTGCCAGCAGCCAAGGTTCACTGCAAACCTACGAGCAGTACTTC
CDR3: CASSQGSLQTYEQYF

V: TRBV9
J: TRBJ2-5
D: TRBD2
size: few
DNA: TGTGCCAGCAGCGTAGTCCACGGGGGGAGCTCGGAAGAGACCCAGTACTTC
CDR3: CASSVVHGGSSEETQYF

V: TRBV5-1
J: TRBJ2-3
D: TRBD2
size: few
DNA: TGCGCCAGCAGCTTGGCTGGACTAGCGGGAGGGCCGGGGCAAGATACGCAGTATTTT
CDR3: CASSLAGLAGGPGQDTQYF

V: TRBV19
J: TRBJ2-1
D: -
size: few
DNA: TGTGCCAGTAGTATAGGAGGGGGATCCCTCTACAATGAGCAGTTCTTC
CDR3: CASSIGGGSLYNEQFF

V: TRBV7-2
J: TRBJ1-1
D: -
size: few
DNA: TGTGCCAGCAGCCTTTTTCCGGGAGGAAACACTGAAGCTTTCTTT
CDR3: CASSLFPGGNTEAFF

V: TRBV27
J: TRBJ1-6
D: TRBD1
size: -
DNA: TGTGCCAGCAGTTTAAAGGGGGCGCAAAATTCACCCCTCCACTTT
CDR3: CASSLKGAQNSPLHF

V: TRBV5-1
J: TRBJ2-1
D: TRBD2
size: -
DNA: TGCGCCAGCAGCTTCATCGGAGGCGGAGCGGGAGGTTACAATGAGCAGTTCTTC
CDR3: CASSFIGGGAGGYNEQFF

V: TRBV5-1
J: TRBJ2-1
D: -
size: -
DNA: TGCGCCAGCAGCTTGATGGTAACTAGAAATGAGCAGTTCTTC
CDR3: CASSLMVTRNEQFF

V: TRBV7-9
J: TRBJ2-7
D: TRBD1
size: -
DNA: TGTGCCAGCAGCTGGGGACAGGGATTCTACGAGCAGTACTTC
CDR3: CASSWGQGFYEQYF

V: TRBV15
J: TRBJ2-7
D: -
size: -
DNA: TGTGCCACCAGCAGAACACAAGGGGTCATGGGCTACGAGCAGTACTTC
CDR3: CATSRTQGVMGYEQYF

V: TRBV28
J: TRBJ1-4
D: -
size: -
DNA: TGTGCCAGCAATGTACGGAGAAATGAAAAACTGTTTTTT
CDR3: CASNVRRNEKLFF

V: TRBV5-1
J: TRBJ2-7
D: TRBD2
size: once
DNA: TGCGCCAGCAGCTTGGGTGTAGCGGGAGACCCCTACGAGCAGTACTTC
CDR3: CASSLGVAGDPYEQYF

V: TRBV7-9
J: TRBJ1-5
D: TRBD1
size: few
DNA: TGTGCCAGCAGCTTAGGGGACAGCTATCAGCCCCAGCATTTT
CDR3: CASSLGDSYQPQHF

V: TRBV15
J: TRBJ2-7
D: TRBD2
size: -
DNA: TGTGCCACCAGCAGATCAGGACTAGCGGGAACCTCCTACGAGCAGTACTTC
CDR3: CATSRSGLAGTSYEQYF

V: TRBV6-5
J: TRBJ2-5
D: -
size: -
DNA: TGTGCCAGCAGTTACCTTGCGAGAGAGACCCAGTACTTC
CDR3: CASSYLARETQYF

V: TRBV20-1
J: TRBJ2-1
D: -
size: few
DNA: TGCAGTGCGACGACCTACAATGAGCAGTTCTTC
CDR3: CSATTYNEQFF

V: TRBV28
J: TRBJ2-3
D: -
size: few
DNA: TGTGCCAGCGGGGGTCTAGCCGGGACGGATACGCAGTATTTT
CDR3: CASGGLAGTDTQYF

V: TRBV7-9
J: TRBJ2-7
D: -
size: -
DNA: TGTGCCAGCAGCTTAGGGGACTCCCAGAAGCAGTACTTC
CDR3: CASSLGDSQKQYF

V: TRBV30
J: TRBJ1-3
D: -
size: -
DNA: TGTGCCTGGGGGGGGGCTACAGGCCCCTCTGGAAACACCATATATTTT
CDR3: CAWGGATGPSGNTIYF

V: TRBV2
J: TRBJ1-2
D: -
size: -
DNA: TGTGCCAGCAGCGCACATAGCGACCTACTCTATGGCTACACCTTC
CDR3: CASSAHSDLLYGYTF

V: TRBV5-4
J: TRBJ2-5
D: TRBD1
size: -
DNA: TGTGCCAGCAGCTACGGGACAGGCCCGGAGACCCAGTACTTC
CDR3: CASSYGTGPETQYF

V: TRBV10-2
J: TRBJ2-7
D: -
size: -
DNA: TGCGCCAGCAGTCCAGGAGGCTACGAGCAGTACTTC
CDR3: CASSPGGYEQYF

V: TRBV7-9
J: TRBJ1-4
D: -
size: few
DNA: TGTGCCAGCAGCGCGGTCGGGCCGGGGGAAAAACTGTTTTTT
CDR3: CASSAVGPGEKLFF

V: TRBV30
J: TRBJ2-5
D: -
size: -
DNA: TGTGCCTGGAGTGTAGGGGGGAAGACCCAGTACTTC
CDR3: CAWSVGGKTQYF

V: TRBV6-1
J: TRBJ2-1
D: -
size: few
DNA: TGTGCCAGCAGCCTTACCTACAATGAGCAGTTCTTC
CDR3: CASSLTYNEQFF

V: TRBV9
J: TRBJ2-7
D: TRBD2
size: -
DNA: TGTGCCAGCAGCGTCGGGACTAGCGGGAGTTACTACGAGCAGTACTTC
CDR3: CASSVGTSGSYYEQYF

V: TRBV10-3
J: TRBJ1-1
D: -
size: few
DNA: TGTGCCATCAGTGCCCAGTTAAGGGAGGCTGAAGCTTTCTTT
CDR3: CAISAQLREAEAFF

V: TRBV2
J: TRBJ2-2
D: -
size: -
DNA: TGTGCCAGCAGTGAAATGCGGTTAGGGGAGCTGTTTTTT
CDR3: CASSEMRLGELFF

V: TRBV2
J: TRBJ2-3
D: TRBD2
size: -
DNA: TGTGCCAGCAGTGAAGAGGGCCTAGCGGGAGTGGCAGATACGCAGTATTTT
CDR3: CASSEEGLAGVADTQYF

V: TRBV23-1
J: TRBJ1-5
D: TRBD1
size: -
DNA: TGCGCCAGCAGTCAGCACAGGGGCGGCAATCAGCCCCAGCATTTT
CDR3: CASSQHRGGNQPQHF

V: TRBV6-1
J: TRBJ1-1
D: -
size: once
DNA: TGTGCCAGCGGAAGTCGGACAGCAAACACTGAAGCTTTCTTT
CDR3: CASGSRTANTEAFF

V: TRBV7-2
J: TRBJ2-2
D: -
size: -
DNA: TGTGCCAGCAGCTTGCAAGGGGTGCGAACCGGGGAGCTGTTTTTT
CDR3: CASSLQGVRTGELFF

V: TRBV4-3
J: TRBJ1-6
D: -
size: -
DNA: TGCGCCAGCAGCCCGGGGCTTTCGCTAAATTCACCCCTCCACTTT
CDR3: CASSPGLSLNSPLHF

V: TRBV5-1
J: TRBJ2-2
D: TRBD1
size: -
DNA: TGCGCCAGCAGCCAGACCGGGACAGCGAACACCGGGGAGCTGTTTTTT
CDR3: CASSQTGTANTGELFF

V: TRBV19
J: TRBJ2-6
D: -
size: -
DNA: TGTGCCAGTAGTATACTTTCCGGGGCCAACGTCCTGACTTTC
CDR3: CASSILSGANVLTF

V: TRBV9
J: TRBJ1-4
D: -
size: -
DNA: TGTGCCAGCAGCGTAGGGACATGGGGGAATGAAAAACTGTTTTTT
CDR3: CASSVGTWGNEKLFF

V: TRBV5-1
J: TRBJ2-7
D: -
size: -
DNA: TGCGCCAGCAGCTTGCCCAGCGGGCGCGCCTACGAGCAGTACTTC
CDR3: CASSLPSGRAYEQYF

V: TRBV20-1
J: TRBJ1-1
D: TRBD1
size: -
DNA: TGCAGTGCTAGAGGGGACAGGGCCGCTTTCTTT
CDR3: CSARGDRAAFF

V: TRBV30
J: TRBJ2-7
D: -
size: -
DNA: TGTGCCTGGAGTGTACGCGGTGCCTACGAGCAGTACTTC
CDR3: CAWSVRGAYEQYF

V: TRBV19
J: TRBJ2-1
D: -
size: few
DNA: TGTGCCAGTAGTATACAAACCAGCGGGCGATACAATGAGCAGTTCTTC
CDR3: CASSIQTSGRYNEQFF

V: TRBV2
J: TRBJ2-1
D: -
size: -
DNA: TGTGCCAGCAGTGAACTGACGACTTCCTACAATGAGCAGTTCTTC
CDR3: CASSELTTSYNEQFF

V: TRBV30
J: TRBJ2-6
D: -
size: few
DNA: TGTGCCTCCCTGGGGGGCAGCTCTGGGGCCAACGTCCTGACTTTC
CDR3: CASLGGSSGANVLTF